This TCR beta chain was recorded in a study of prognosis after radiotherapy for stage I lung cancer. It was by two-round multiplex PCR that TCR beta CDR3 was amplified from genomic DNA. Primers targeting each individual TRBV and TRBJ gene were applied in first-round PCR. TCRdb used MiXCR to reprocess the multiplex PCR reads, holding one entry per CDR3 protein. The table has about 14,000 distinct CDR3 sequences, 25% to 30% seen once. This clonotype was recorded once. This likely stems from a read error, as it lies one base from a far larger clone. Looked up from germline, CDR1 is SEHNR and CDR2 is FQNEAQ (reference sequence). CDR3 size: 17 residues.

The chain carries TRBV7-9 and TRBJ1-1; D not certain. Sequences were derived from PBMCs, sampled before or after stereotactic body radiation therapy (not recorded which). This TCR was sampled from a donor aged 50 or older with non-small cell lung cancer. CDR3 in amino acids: CANSRPRSKTMNTEAFF. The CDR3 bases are TGTGCCAACAGCCGACCCCGATCGAAGACCATGAACACTGAAGCTTTCTTT.